Reported below is one T cell receptor (beta chain). What it binds is unknown. The CDR3 is made up of 16 amino acids. Germline V CDR1 and CDR2: MNHEY, SVGEGT. This entry is derived from a study of T cell clusters in autoimmune cytopenias. Study-wide results and limits: Clustering suggested that physiological T cell clusters were missing in primary autoimmune cytopenia patients. No experiment has yet validated the function of the T cell clusters defined in silico.

Some 39,000 genome equivalents of blood DNA were amplified for TRB. Multiplex touch-down PCR amplified TRB using TRB-A and TRB-B pools in one tube. TCRdb reprocessed the multiplex PCR reads and reports one entry per CDR3 protein, with no DNA. The sample has roughly 4,500 distinct CDR3 sequences, and its top ten clones hold more than 14%. The chain employs TRBV6-2 or TRBV6-3 and TRBJ2-1; TCRdb's D gene call, TRBD2, goes unchecked for lack of DNA. Sequencing input: peripheral blood. This receptor was identified in a human donor with an autoimmune cytopenia or autoimmune hepatitis (not recorded which). The CDR3 loop is CASSGASGSKYNEQFF.